This T cell receptor (beta chain) was identified during a study of shared clonotypes between healthy human individuals. Overall study results and limits: Clonotype sharing among donors likely depends on sequencing depth.

All donors were healthy HIV-negative adults lacking recent acute infections or vaccinations. V shed 4 bases, J shed 8 bases, and the junction held 12 bases outside the gene matches. The germline V gene encodes CDR1 MNHEY and CDR2 SMNVEV (reference sequence). The CDR3 is 15 amino acids. The assay ran at deep level. The sequenced material, unsorted PBMC DNA, was run on ten immunoSEQ deep assay plates. Generated by immunoSEQ multiplex PCR, the TCRdb table keeps only in-frame clones and is missing some. This sample carries roughly 480,000 clones, 65% to 80% of them seen once, and the ten largest clones take less than 15%. As regards this clone: Its antigen is still unknown.

The chain links TRBV27 to TRBJ1-2; 8 bases agree with TRBD1. Sample: PBMCs. The clonotype originates from a woman aged 40 to 50 in good health. Some clones in this sample may be carry-over from other donors' samples. CDR3 sequence reads: CASSSPGRGREGYTF. The CDR3 DNA reads as TGTGCCAGCAGTTCCCCTGGCAGGGGGCGCGAGGGCTACACCTTC.